This T cell receptor beta chain came from a study of T cell responses to AZD1222 COVID-19 vaccine. Background on the study: Combined were second doses at about 4 or about 12 weeks.

For this clone: The antigen is not known.

Libraries were prepared by immunoSEQ multiplex PCR; TCRdb keeps only in-frame clonotypes and omits some of them. Of 87,000 or so clones in the sample, around nine tenths were seen once. General study findings and limits: Reports say nearly half of spike-specific TCRs go after unmutated variant regions. Along spike, vaccine-associated CD4 TCRs were found throughout, with dominance at 160-218 and 743-854.

Germline V gene data show CDR1 as SGHTA and CDR2 as FQGTGA. Losses at the gene ends were 5 bases for V and 6 bases for J; bases not matched to a gene: 4. The CDR3 is made up of 13 amino acids. This chain joins TRBV7-3 and TRBJ2-1, with TRBD2 matching over 7 bases. This receptor was obtained from an adult in good health. Material: peripheral blood, obtained on day 0 of AZD1222 vaccination. The chain's CDR3 is CASSPAGINEQFF. CDR3 nucleotides: TGTGCCAGCAGCCCAGCGGGGATCAATGAGCAGTTCTTC.